A selection of T cell receptor beta chains follows, all from one sample in a study of T cells in Graves' hyperthyroidism and ophthalmopathy. From the multiplex PCR reads, TCRdb called clonotypes with MiXCR, one entry per CDR3 protein. The sample records under 700,000 distinct CDR3 sequences, around 45% being singletons. The specimen was peripheral blood or thyroid tissue (not recorded which). All receptors derive from a woman aged 18-29 years with Graves' hyperthyroidism. Both conserved end residues are part of each CDR3. Fields, in order: V gene, clone size, J gene, D gene, CDR3 protein, CDR3 DNA. D genes are given only for firm matches. Only part of the rows carry a size: once, few, many, or a class if the clone is expanded.

>TRBV7-9|many|TRBJ2-7|.
CASSWRGDGEQYF
TGTGCCAGCAGCTGGAGGGGGGATGGCGAGCAGTACTTC
>TRBV2|many|TRBJ1-1|TRBD1
CASSQGALSTEAFF
TGTGCCAGCAGTCAGGGGGCATTGTCCACTGAAGCTTTCTTT
>TRBV12-3/TRBV12-4|.|TRBJ1-2|.
CASSFWGSGYGYTF
TGTGCCAGCAGTTTCTGGGGGAGCGGCTATGGCTACACCTTC
>TRBV29-1|.|TRBJ2-7|.
CSYETYSYEQYF
TGCAGCTACGAGACATACTCCTACGAGCAGTACTTC
>TRBV19|.|TRBJ2-7|TRBD2
CASSMLWTSGIYEQYF
TGTGCCAGTAGTATGCTTTGGACTAGCGGGATTTACGAGCAGTACTTC
>TRBV2|many|TRBJ1-5|.
CASSYVWGQPQHF
TGTGCCAGCAGTTACGTCTGGGGACAGCCCCAGCATTTT
>TRBV4-1|.|TRBJ1-1|.
CASSQDIGYMNTEAFF
TGCGCCAGCAGCCAAGATATTGGATACATGAACACTGAAGCTTTCTTT
>TRBV19|.|TRBJ2-2|.
CASTRDLWELFF
TGTGCCAGTACCCGGGACTTGTGGGAGCTGTTTTTT
>TRBV5-5|few|TRBJ1-5|.
CASSLVLYNQPQHF
TGTGCCAGCAGCTTGGTCCTGTACAATCAGCCCCAGCATTTT
>TRBV7-8|many|TRBJ2-5|.
CASSADRGRETQYF
TGTGCCAGCAGCGCCGACCGGGGCCGGGAGACCCAGTACTTC
>TRBV7-2|.|TRBJ1-3|.
CASSRITGSGNTIYF
TGTGCCAGCAGCCGGATAACAGGGTCTGGAAACACCATATATTTT